The 9 T cell receptor beta chains below come from one sample, sequenced in a study of Graves' ophthalmopathy and Graves' hyperthyroidism. As the template, RNA transcripts were used to amplify TCR beta CDR3 regions. HTBI primers served in a first-round RT-PCR, which a second-round multiplex PCR followed. Each CDR3 protein gets one entry after TCRdb re-called the multiplex PCR reads with MiXCR. The sample lists about 700,000 distinct CDR3 sequences; 40% were seen once. The sample comprised peripheral blood. The receptor set was obtained from an adult man with Graves' ophthalmopathy.

As regards this clonotype: An end of the junction does not agree with germline; a read error may underlie this. The chain links TRBV29-1 to TRBJ1-5; tentatively, D is TRBD1 (6 bases). This CDR3 has 11 residues. CDR1 and CDR2 (germline): SQVTM, ANQGSEA. The CDR3 protein is CSVALGQLQHF. The DNA of the CDR3 is TGCAGCGTTGCACTTGGACAGCTCCAGCATTTT.

The gene calls are TRBV25-1 and TRBJ2-1, with 8 bases lining up with TRBD1. Germline CDR1 is MGHDK and CDR2 is SYGVNS. There are 13 residues in the CDR3. The V segment lost 7 bases and the J segment 15 bases; nucleotides outside the gene matches: 14. The CDR3 sequence is CASTHGGTGPTFF. CDR3 coding DNA: TGTGCCAGCACCCATGGAGGGACAGGTCCCACGTTCTTC.

Ten or more counts support this clonotype. V gene TRBV29-1 combines with J gene TRBJ2-7, with 8 bases lining up with TRBD1. The CDR3 consists of 11 residues. The junction had 5 bases not matched to a gene; V was cut back by 4 bases and J by 9 bases. CDR1 and CDR2 from the germline V gene are SQVTM and ANQGSEA. This CDR3 reads CSVGVGTGQYF. CDR3 DNA: TGCAGCGTTGGGGTAGGGACAGGGCAGTACTTC.

There are many counts of this clonotype. CDR3 nucleotides: TGCGCCAGCAGCTCGGACGGACAGGGCTACGGCTACACCTTC. Residues: CASSSDGQGYGYTF. The rearrangement links TRBV5-1 to TRBJ1-2, with 8 bases lining up with TRBD1. From germline, CDR1 is SGHRS and CDR2 YFSETQ. The CDR3 is 14 residues long. V was clipped by 3 bases and J by 8 bases; unmatched bases: 9.

The chain links TRBV6-1 to TRBJ2-5; D may be TRBD2 (5 bases). V lost 5 bases and J lost 2, with 12 bases in between. Germline CDR1 is MNHNS and CDR2 is SASEGT. CDR3 length: 14 amino acids. The CDR3 loop reads CASSYNLAQETQYF. CDR3 sequence (DNA): TGTGCCAGCAGTTACAATCTAGCACAAGAGACCCAGTACTTC.

The CDR3 DNA is TGTGCCAGCAGCCCGACTACTTTCTACGAGCAGTACTTC. Translation: CASSPTTFYEQYF. This chain connects TRBV7-2 to TRBJ2-7, with D tentatively TRBD2 (5 bases). The CDR3 totals 13 residues. Germline V gene lookup returns CDR1 SGHTA and CDR2 FQGNSA. Deletions cut 5 bases from V and 3 bases from J, with 11 bases between.

There are a few counts of this clonotype. The chain uses TRBV20-1 and TRBJ1-5; 8 nucleotides agree with TRBD1. The CDR3 totals 13 residues. Germline V gene lookup returns CDR1 DFQATT and CDR2 SNEGSKA (reference sequence). V lost 7 bases to trimming and J lost 1 base; unmatched junction nucleotides: 3. The CDR3 is CSGRDRSNQPQHF. The CDR3 nucleotides are TGCAGTGGCCGGGACAGGAGCAATCAGCCCCAGCATTTT.

As concerns this clonotype: A much larger clone differs by one base, so this may be a read error. The V call is TRBV2, the J call TRBJ1-5; 10 bases are a match to TRBD1. This CDR3 comprises 16 residues. Germline V gives CDR1 SNHLY, CDR2 FYNNEI. The ends lost 9 bases at V and 2 bases at J; junction bases unmatched: 10. The CDR3 DNA reads TGTGCCAGTGGGACAGGGGACCGTTTGCGCAATCAGCCCCAGCATTTT. Encoded protein: CASGTGDRLRNQPQHF.

CDR3 amino acids: CASVSRTGELFF. CDR3 sequence (DNA): TGTGCCAGCGTTTCCCGGACCGGGGAGCTGTTTTTT. The chain employs TRBV25-1 and TRBJ2-2; no clear D gene. Between the trimmed V and J ends, which lost 8 bases and 5 bases, there was a span of 9 bases. CDR1 and CDR2 (germline): MGHDK, SYGVNS. The CDR3 has 12 amino acids.